The entry below gives a single T cell receptor (beta chain) sequence along with its context. Its antigen is not identified. This entry is derived from a study of cytomegalovirus exposure and HLA in healthy donors. Study-level findings and limits: TRBV6-2, TRBV6-3 and some other V segments were unresolvable in 87-base-pair reads. Most TCR sequences were seen very rarely across donors, but some public TCRs occurred in many. There was a cluster of highly shared sequence variants that was likely a sequencing artifact. Analysis was carried out at a later point, and it linked a missense DCLRE1C variant to TCR beta V- and J-gene trimming.

CDR1 and CDR2 (germline): LNHDA, SQIVND (reference sequence). The trim removed 5 bases at V and 4 bases at J, leaving 8 bases unmatched. The CDR3 has 16 residues. The PCR contained 60 Vbeta and 13 Jbeta primers. Data came from immunoSEQ multiplex PCR; TCRdb stores just in-frame clones and leaves some out. Of 150,000 to 200,000 clones listed, roughly 80% were seen once; the top ten hold roughly 4.3%. The TCR comes from a man aged 50-59 years in good health and CMV-seropositive. The rearrangement links TRBV19 to TRBJ1-2, with 12 bases fitting TRBD1. Sequenced sample: PBMCs. The CDR3 loop reads CASSLSGTGGRYGYTF. Written as DNA, the CDR3 is TGTGCCAGTAGTCTATCCGGGACAGGGGGCCGCTATGGCTACACCTTC.